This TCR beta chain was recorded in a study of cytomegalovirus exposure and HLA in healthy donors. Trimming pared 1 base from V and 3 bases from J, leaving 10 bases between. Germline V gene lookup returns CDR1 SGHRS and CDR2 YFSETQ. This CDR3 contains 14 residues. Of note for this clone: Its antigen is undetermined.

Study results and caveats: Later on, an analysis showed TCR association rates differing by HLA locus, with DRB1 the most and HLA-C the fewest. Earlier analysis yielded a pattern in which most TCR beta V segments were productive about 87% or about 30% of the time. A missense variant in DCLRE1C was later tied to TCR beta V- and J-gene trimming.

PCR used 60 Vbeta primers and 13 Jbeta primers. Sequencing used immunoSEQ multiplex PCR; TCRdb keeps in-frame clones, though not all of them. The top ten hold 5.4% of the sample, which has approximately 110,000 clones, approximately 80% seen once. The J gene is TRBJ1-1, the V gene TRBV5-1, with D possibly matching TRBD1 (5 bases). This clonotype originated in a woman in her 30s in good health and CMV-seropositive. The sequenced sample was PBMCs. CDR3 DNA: TGCGCCAGCAGCTTGCAGGGTTTCGACACTGAAGCTTTCTTT. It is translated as CASSLQGFDTEAFF.